This T cell receptor beta chain derives from a study of blood T cell repertoires in COVID-19. The germline V gene encodes CDR1 SGHRS and CDR2 YFSETQ. With V trimmed by 0 bases and J by 3 bases, 5 bases remained unmatched. The CDR3 has 16 amino acids. Assay: immunoSEQ multiplex PCR; the TCRdb copy retains only in-frame clones and omits some. This sample carries about 110,000 clones, 88% of them seen once, and the ten largest clones take about 2.2%. The TCR originated in a human donor in a cohort sampled during active COVID-19. Sequencing used peripheral blood. The V gene is TRBV5-1, the J gene TRBJ2-3, with 9 bases fitting TRBD2. CDR3 amino acids: CASSLGAGGSTDTQYF. The CDR3 DNA reads TGCGCCAGCAGCTTGGGAGCGGGGGGAAGTACAGATACGCAGTATTTT.